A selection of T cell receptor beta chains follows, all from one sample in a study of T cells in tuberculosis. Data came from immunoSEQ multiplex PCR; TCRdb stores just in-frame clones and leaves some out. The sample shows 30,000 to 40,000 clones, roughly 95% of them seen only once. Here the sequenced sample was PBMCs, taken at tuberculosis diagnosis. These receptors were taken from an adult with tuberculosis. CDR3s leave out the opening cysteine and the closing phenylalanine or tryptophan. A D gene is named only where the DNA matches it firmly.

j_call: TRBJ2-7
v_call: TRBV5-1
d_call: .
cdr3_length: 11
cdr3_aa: ASSLGREYEQY

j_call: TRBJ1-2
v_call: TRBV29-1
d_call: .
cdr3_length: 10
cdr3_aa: SAKGGYYGYT

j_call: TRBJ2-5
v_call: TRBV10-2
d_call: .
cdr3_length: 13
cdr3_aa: ASMIYGGGAETQY

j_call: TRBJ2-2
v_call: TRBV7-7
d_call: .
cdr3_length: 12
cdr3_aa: ASSPGEGGRELF

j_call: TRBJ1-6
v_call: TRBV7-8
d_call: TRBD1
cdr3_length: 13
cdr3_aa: ASSEPGQPDSPLH

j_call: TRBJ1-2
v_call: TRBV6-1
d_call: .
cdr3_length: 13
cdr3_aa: ASSELPRGAYGYT

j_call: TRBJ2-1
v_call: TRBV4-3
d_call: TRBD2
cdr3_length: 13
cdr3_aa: ASSLAGGTYNEQF

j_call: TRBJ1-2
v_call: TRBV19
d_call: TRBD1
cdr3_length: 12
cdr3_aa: ASTPEGQGYGYT

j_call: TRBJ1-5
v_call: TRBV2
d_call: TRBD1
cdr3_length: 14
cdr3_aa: ASSERSGQRNQPQH

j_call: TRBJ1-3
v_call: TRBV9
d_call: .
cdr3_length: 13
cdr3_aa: ASSAESRQGNTIY

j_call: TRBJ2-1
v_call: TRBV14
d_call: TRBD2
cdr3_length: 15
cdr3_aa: ASSQDYWGGGASEQF

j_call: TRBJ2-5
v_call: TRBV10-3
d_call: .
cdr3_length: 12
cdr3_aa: AISAQGGQETQY

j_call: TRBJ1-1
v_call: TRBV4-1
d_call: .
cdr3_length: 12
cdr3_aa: ASSYSRGNTEAF

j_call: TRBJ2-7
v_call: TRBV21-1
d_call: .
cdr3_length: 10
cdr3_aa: ASSKGAGTVN

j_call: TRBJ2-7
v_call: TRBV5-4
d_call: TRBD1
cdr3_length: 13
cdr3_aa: ASSLGGQGVYEQY

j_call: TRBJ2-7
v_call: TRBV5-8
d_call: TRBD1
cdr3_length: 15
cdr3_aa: ASSLVPGTGIWVEQY

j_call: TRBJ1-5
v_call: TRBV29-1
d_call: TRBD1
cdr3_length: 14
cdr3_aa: SVVCLPGQQNQPQH

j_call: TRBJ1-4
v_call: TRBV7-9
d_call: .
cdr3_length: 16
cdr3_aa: ASSLALGWGVGDEKLF

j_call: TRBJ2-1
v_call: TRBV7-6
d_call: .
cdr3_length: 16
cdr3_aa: ASSLLPRVVSSYNEQF

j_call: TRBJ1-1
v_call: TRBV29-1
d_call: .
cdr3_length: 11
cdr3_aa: SVVGPRGLEAF

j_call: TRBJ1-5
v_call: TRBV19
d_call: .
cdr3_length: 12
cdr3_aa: ASSMSWEAQPQH

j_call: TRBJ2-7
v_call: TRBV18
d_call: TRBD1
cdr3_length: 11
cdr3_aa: ASSSGTAYEQY

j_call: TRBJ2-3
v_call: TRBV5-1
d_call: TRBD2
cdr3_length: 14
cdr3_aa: ASSFRTSGSTDTQY

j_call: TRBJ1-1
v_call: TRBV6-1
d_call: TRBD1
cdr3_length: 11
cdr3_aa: ASMGQGNTEAF

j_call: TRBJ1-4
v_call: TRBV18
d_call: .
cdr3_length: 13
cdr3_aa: ASSRRAQSGEKLF

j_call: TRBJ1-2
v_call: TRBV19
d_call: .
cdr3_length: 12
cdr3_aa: ATGYGGSTYGYT

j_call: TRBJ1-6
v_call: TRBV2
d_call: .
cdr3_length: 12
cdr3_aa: ASVLERLRSPLH

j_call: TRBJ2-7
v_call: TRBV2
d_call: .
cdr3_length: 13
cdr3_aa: ASNPLTGSPYEQY

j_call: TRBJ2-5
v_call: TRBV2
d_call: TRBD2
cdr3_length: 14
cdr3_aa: ASSETPSGGQETQY

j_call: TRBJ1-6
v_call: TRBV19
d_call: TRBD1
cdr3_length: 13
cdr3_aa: ASKLNRGSNSPLH

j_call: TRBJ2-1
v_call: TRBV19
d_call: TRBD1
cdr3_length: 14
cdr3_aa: ASTSEGQGLSNEQF

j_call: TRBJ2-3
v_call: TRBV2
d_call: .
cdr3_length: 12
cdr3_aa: ASSRDRSQDTQY

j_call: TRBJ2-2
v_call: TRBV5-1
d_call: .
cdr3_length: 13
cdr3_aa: ASSLIQGNTGELF